This TCR beta chain is from a study of long-term antiretroviral therapy in people with HIV. Every HIV-positive participant received treatment in the United States. Sequencing relied on immunoSEQ assay v3.0, run at survey level. TCRdb's table, derived via immunoSEQ multiplex PCR, lists solely in-frame clones and lacks some. The sample holds roughly 18,000 clones, approximately 84% seen once. Specimen: unsorted PBMCs, collected 0.9 years after starting antiretroviral therapy. This TCR derives from a man aged 18 to 29 with HIV.

The CDR3 sequence: CSARVNTEAFF. CDR3 DNA: TGCAGTGCTAGAGTGAACACTGAAGCTTTCTTT. The gene calls are TRBV20-1 and TRBJ1-1; D not certain. This CDR3 spans 11 amino acids. Germline-derived CDR1 and CDR2 are DFQATT and SNEGSKA (reference sequence). The germline V and J ends were trimmed by 1 base and 0 bases, with 0 bases remaining between them.